Listed below are T cell receptor beta chains from one sample, sequenced in a study of cytomegalovirus exposure and HLA in healthy donors. The repertoire was sequenced with immunoSEQ multiplex PCR; TCRdb's copy has only in-frame clones and lacks some. The data contain about 170,000 clones, 60% to 80% of them singletons. The sample was PBMCs. These receptors came from a man aged 40-55 years in good health and CMV-seropositive. Both conserved end residues are part of each CDR3. A D gene is named only where the DNA matches it firmly. Some rows have no size entry. The others give once, few or many, or a class for an expanded clone.

clone size	V gene	D gene	J gene	CDR3 protein	CDR3 DNA
few	TRBV10-3	TRBD2	TRBJ2-1	CAISGTSGAKFF	TGTGCCATCAGTGGGACTAGCGGAGCCAAGTTCTTC
NA	TRBV5-1	NA	TRBJ2-6	CASSLTGILSGANGLTF	TGCGCCAGCAGCTTGACAGGGATCCTCTCTGGGGCCAACGGCCTGACTTTC
NA	TRBV19	NA	TRBJ1-2	CASVQSNYGYTF	TGTGCCAGTGTACAGAGTAACTATGGCTACACCTTC
NA	TRBV7-9	TRBD1	TRBJ1-6	CASRKTGGYPNSPLHF	TGTGCCAGCAGGAAGACAGGGGGTTATCCTAATTCACCCCTCCACTTT
NA	TRBV11-1	NA	TRBJ2-3	CASSPSTDTQYF	TGTGCCAGCAGCCCAAGCACAGATACGCAGTATTTT
NA	TRBV27	TRBD1	TRBJ2-1	CASRPQGAGINEQFF	TGTGCCAGCAGGCCACAGGGGGCGGGAATAAATGAGCAGTTCTTC
NA	TRBV29-1	TRBD1	TRBJ2-7	CSVRTGGSYEQYF	TGCAGCGTCCGGACAGGGGGCTCCTACGAGCAGTACTTC
few	TRBV6-1	NA	TRBJ2-6	CASSAGAGANVLTF	TGTGCCAGCAGTGCGGGGGCTGGGGCCAACGTCCTGACTTTC
few	TRBV21-1	NA	TRBJ2-7	CASSQSKVWTRVALSPYEQYF	TGTGCCAGCAGCCAGAGCAAAGTTTGGACTAGAGTAGCACTTAGCCCCTACGAGCAGTACTTC
NA	TRBV5-4	TRBD1	TRBJ2-5	CASSTGTGQETQYF	TGTGCCAGCAGCACCGGGACAGGCCAAGAGACCCAGTACTTC
NA	TRBV25-1	TRBD1	TRBJ2-1	CASSEIDRDYNEQFF	TGTGCCAGCAGTGAGATCGACAGGGACTACAATGAGCAGTTCTTC
NA	TRBV28	NA	TRBJ2-7	CASNTGTYEQYF	TGTGCCAGCAACACAGGGACCTACGAGCAGTACTTC
NA	TRBV9	NA	TRBJ2-3	CASSVAYFTDTQYF	TGTGCCAGCAGCGTAGCCTACTTTACAGATACGCAGTATTTT
few	TRBV6-1	TRBD1	TRBJ2-1	CASSTGTGSYNEQFF	TGTGCCAGCAGCACCGGGACAGGGTCCTACAATGAGCAGTTCTTC
NA	TRBV11-2	TRBD1	TRBJ1-5	CASSFTGGAQPQHF	TGTGCCAGCAGCTTCACAGGGGGCGCCCAGCCCCAGCATTTT
NA	TRBV11-3	NA	TRBJ2-2	CASSLGASTGELFF	TGTGCCAGCAGCTTAGGGGCGTCCACCGGGGAGCTGTTTTTT
NA	TRBV11-2	NA	TRBJ2-6	CASRRTGVGGANVLTF	TGTGCCAGCAGACGAACGGGGGTTGGTGGGGCCAACGTCCTGACTTTC
NA	TRBV27	TRBD1	TRBJ1-1	CASSTRQGRGTEAFF	TGTGCCAGCAGTACTCGACAGGGGCGGGGCACTGAAGCTTTCTTT
NA	TRBV6-5	TRBD1	TRBJ2-2	CASSRQGLSTGELFF	TGTGCCAGCAGCCGACAGGGATTGAGCACCGGGGAGCTGTTTTTT
NA	TRBV27	NA	TRBJ1-2	CASSLGPHGNYGYTF	TGTGCCAGCAGTTTAGGGCCCCACGGTAACTATGGCTACACCTTC
NA	TRBV5-5	TRBD1	TRBJ1-2	CASSLPGGDGYTF	TGTGCCAGCAGCTTGCCAGGGGGCGATGGCTACACCTTC
NA	TRBV19	TRBD1	TRBJ1-2	CASSTQGATGFNYGYTF	TGTGCCAGTAGTACACAGGGGGCGACAGGATTCAACTATGGCTACACCTTC
NA	TRBV9	TRBD2	TRBJ2-1	CASSVAGGTYNEQFF	TGTGCCAGCAGCGTAGCGGGAGGGACCTACAATGAGCAGTTCTTC
NA	TRBV6-1	NA	TRBJ2-3	CASSDRKPSTDTQYF	TGTGCCAGCAGTGACAGGAAGCCTAGCACAGATACGCAGTATTTT
NA	TRBV18	NA	TRBJ2-7	CASSPPGLPSEQYF	TGTGCCAGCTCACCCCCCGGTCTACCGAGCGAGCAGTACTTC
NA	TRBV5-1	NA	TRBJ2-1	CASSLPSEGEQFF	TGCGCCAGCAGCCTTCCTAGCGAGGGTGAGCAGTTCTTC
few	TRBV12-5	TRBD1	TRBJ2-3	CASGLVVGGTGLDTQYF	TGTGCTAGTGGTTTGGTAGTGGGAGGGACAGGGTTAGATACGCAGTATTTT
once	TRBV14	NA	TRBJ1-3	CASSQGARSSRQWF	TGTGCCAGCAGCCAAGGGGCCCGGTCGTCGCGACAGTGGTTT
few	TRBV11-2	TRBD2	TRBJ2-3	CASRSWAGVGDTQYF	TGTGCCAGCAGGTCTTGGGCGGGAGTAGGAGATACGCAGTATTTT
NA	TRBV6-6	NA	TRBJ2-1	CASSSQGSHNEQFF	TGTGCCAGCAGTAGCCAGGGATCCCACAATGAGCAGTTCTTC
NA	TRBV10-3	TRBD1	TRBJ2-7	CAIRAGTASSYEQYF	TGTGCCATCAGGGCCGGGACAGCCTCCTCCTACGAGCAGTACTTC
NA	TRBV28	TRBD1	TRBJ1-2	CASSSGQGDYGYTF	TGTGCCAGCAGCTCCGGACAGGGGGACTATGGCTACACCTTC
NA	TRBV5-1	TRBD1	TRBJ2-2	CASSSGQGNPGELFF	TGCGCCAGCAGCTCGGGACAGGGGAACCCCGGGGAGCTGTTTTTT
NA	TRBV7-9	TRBD2	TRBJ2-2	CASSLRGLAGPANTGELFF	TGTGCCAGCAGCTTACGGGGACTAGCGGGACCCGCGAACACCGGGGAGCTGTTTTTT
NA	TRBV5-1	TRBD2	TRBJ2-5	CASSSPLAGVQETQYF	TGCGCCAGCAGCTCACCGCTAGCGGGAGTCCAAGAGACCCAGTACTTC
NA	TRBV10-3	TRBD2	TRBJ2-7	CATEGLAYEQYF	TGTGCCACCGAGGGACTAGCCTACGAGCAGTACTTC
NA	TRBV19	NA	TRBJ1-1	CASRDYTEAFF	TGTGCCAGTAGGGACTACACTGAAGCTTTCTTT
few	TRBV7-9	TRBD2	TRBJ2-1	CASSLVFGAGGSSDEQFF	TGTGCCAGCAGCTTAGTATTCGGAGCGGGAGGGTCCTCGGATGAGCAGTTCTTC
NA	TRBV15	TRBD2	TRBJ2-7	CATSRDGGVSYEQYF	TGTGCCACCAGCAGAGATGGGGGGGTCTCCTACGAGCAGTACTTC
NA	TRBV25-1	TRBD1	TRBJ2-3	CASSEDRRTGSFTDTQYF	TGTGCCAGCAGTGAAGATCGGAGGACAGGGAGTTTCACAGATACGCAGTATTTT
NA	TRBV19	NA	TRBJ1-1	CASSIGTENTEAFF	TGTGCCAGTAGTATAGGGACAGAGAACACTGAAGCTTTCTTT
NA	TRBV6-5	NA	TRBJ1-2	CASSPVGGAGYTF	TGTGCCAGCAGTCCCGTCGGGGGTGCGGGCTACACCTTC
NA	TRBV5-1	NA	TRBJ1-1	CASSGGYLGTSHTEAFF	TGCGCCAGCAGCGGGGGATACCTCGGGACATCTCACACTGAAGCTTTCTTT
once	TRBV7-2	TRBD2	TRBJ2-7	CASSSRTSGALEQYF	TGTGCCAGCAGCTCTAGGACTAGCGGGGCCTTGGAGCAGTACTTC
once	TRBV7-3	TRBD2	TRBJ2-5	CASSRRGPSGRAAETQYF	TGTGCCAGCAGCCGACGGGGGCCTAGCGGGAGGGCCGCAGAGACCCAGTACTTC
once	TRBV5-1	NA	TRBJ1-5	CASSLDRVEPQHF	TGCGCCAGCAGCTTGGACAGGGTTGAGCCCCAGCATTTT
few	TRBV4-1	NA	TRBJ2-2	CASSQEIGQNTGELFF	TGTGCCAGCAGCCAAGAGATCGGACAAAACACCGGGGAGCTGTTTTTT
few	TRBV5-5	TRBD1	TRBJ1-5	CASKIRTGGQPQHF	TGTGCCAGCAAGATAAGGACAGGAGGGCAGCCCCAGCATTTT